The 22 T cell receptor beta chains in this list originate from one sample, sequenced in a study of blood T cell repertoires in COVID-19. Using immunoSEQ multiplex PCR, the repertoire was profiled, and TCRdb retains in-frame clones only, with some absent. The sample consists of approximately 190,000 clones, around 84% of them appearing once. The sequenced sample was peripheral blood. These receptors were collected from a man under 40 with active or convalescent COVID-19.

The chain carries TRBV29-1 and TRBJ1-1; maybe TRBD1 (6 bases). Germline V gene sequence: CDR1 SQVTM, CDR2 ANQGSEA. V dropped 5 bases and J dropped 0 bases, with 10 bases sitting between them. The CDR3 extends over 13 amino acids. The CDR3: CSVLRGLNTEAFF. In nucleotides, the CDR3 is TGCAGCGTTCTCAGGGGCCTGAACACTGAAGCTTTCTTT.

CDR3 in DNA: TGTGCCACCAGTGATTTGCCGAGCCCAGGGAACACCGGGGAGCTGTTTTTT. Translated, it gives CATSDLPSPGNTGELFF. The rearrangement uses TRBV24-1 and TRBJ2-2; D gene unclear. The germline CDR1 and CDR2 sequences are KGHDR and SFDVKD. The CDR3 runs 17 residues. Trimming shortened V by 0 bases and J by 1 base, and 11 bases separated the two germline ends.

The J gene is TRBJ2-7, the V gene TRBV24-1; weak D call: TRBD2 (6 bases). The germline V gene encodes CDR1 KGHDR and CDR2 SFDVKD. Trimming removed 3 bases at V and 3 bases at J, with 11 bases between. This CDR3 comprises 14 residues. The CDR3 protein is CATSDDGTLYEQYF. Written as DNA, the CDR3 is TGTGCCACCAGTGATGACGGGACTCTCTACGAGCAGTACTTC.

This clone occurred a few times. The sample contains more than one DNA sequence encoding this CDR3. The chain has TRBV29-1 and TRBJ1-1; 8 bases line up with TRBD1. V was pared by 7 bases and J by 1 base, with 2 bases of the junction left unmatched. The CDR3 loop spans 12 amino acids. Germline values: CDR1 SQVTM, CDR2 ANQGSEA. The CDR3 DNA is TGCAGCGCAGGGACAGGGAACACTGAAGCTTTCTTT. It specifies CSAGTGNTEAFF.

This rearrangement joins TRBV28 to TRBJ1-1; a possible D gene is TRBD1 (6 bases). V was shortened by 6 bases and J by 1 base, with 15 bases between the two germline ends. CDR1 and CDR2 from the germline V gene are MDHEN and SYDVKM. The length of the CDR3 is 15 residues. CDR3 region: CASRLLRTENTEAFF. In DNA form, the CDR3 reads TGTGCCAGCAGGCTCCTGAGGACAGAGAACACTGAAGCTTTCTTT.

This clone has just a few counts. V and J are TRBV5-1 and TRBJ1-1, with TRBD1 matching 7 bases. V was clipped by 5 bases and J by 4 bases; unmatched bases: 5. Germline-derived CDR1 and CDR2 are SGHRS and YFSETQ. The CDR3 has 13 residues. CDR3 sequence: CASSYQGGTEAFF. CDR3 coding DNA: TGCGCCAGCAGTTATCAGGGGGGCACTGAAGCTTTCTTT.

This sequence joins TRBV27 and TRBJ1-5; D not resolved. Germline CDR1 MNHEY, CDR2 SMNVEV (reference sequence). V was clipped by 4 bases and J by 2 bases, with 9 bases between them. The CDR3 has 14 amino acids. CDR3 bases: TGTGCCAGCAGTTACCAAACTGGCAATCAGCCCCAGCATTTT. Translation gives CASSYQTGNQPQHF.

This clone was observed a few times. V and J are TRBV19 and TRBJ1-5, with D possibly TRBD1 on 6 matching bases. This CDR3 is 20 amino acids long. Germline CDR1 and CDR2: LNHDA and SQIVND (reference sequence). V was shortened by 9 bases and J by 0 bases, with 30 bases between the two germline ends. The CDR3 protein is CASQCRPPRQECYSNQPQHF. The CDR3 nucleotides read TGTGCCAGCCAGTGTCGGCCTCCCCGACAGGAATGTTATAGCAATCAGCCCCAGCATTTT.

The V call is TRBV4-2, the J call TRBJ1-1; D call uncertain. V lost 3 bases and J 0 bases, leaving 11 bases between the germline ends. From germline, CDR1 is LGHNA and CDR2 YNFKEQ. The CDR3 runs 15 residues. Here the CDR3 reads CASSHGVSMNTEAFF. The CDR3 DNA follows: TGTGCCAGCAGCCACGGGGTGAGCATGAACACTGAAGCTTTCTTT.

This clone was counted a single time. The V call is TRBV4-3, the J call TRBJ2-1; 7 bases line up with TRBD2. The CDR3 length is 14 residues. CDR1 and CDR2 from the germline V gene are LGHNA and YSLEER. V was clipped by 0 bases and J by 7 bases; unmatched bases: 3. DNA for the CDR3: TGCGCCAGCAGCCAAGAAAACGGGAGGAATGAGCAGTTCTTC. This encodes CASSQENGRNEQFF.

The chain's CDR3 is CAISERRTSGRDEQFF. CDR3 sequence (DNA): TGTGCCATCAGTGAGCGCCGAACTAGCGGGAGAGATGAGCAGTTCTTC. This rearrangement joins TRBV10-3 to TRBJ2-1, with 11 nucleotides matching TRBD2. Germline assignment: CDR1 ENHRY and CDR2 SYGVKD. The CDR3 extends over 16 amino acids. J was trimmed by 8 bases and V by 2 bases; bases with no gene match: 8.

V gene TRBV11-2 combines with J gene TRBJ2-3; TRBD1 aligns across 9 bases. Germline V lookup: CDR1 SGHAT, CDR2 FQNNGV. Germline trimming cut 4 bases from V and 2 bases from J; bases unmatched to any gene: 4. This CDR3 has 15 amino acids. CDR3 coding DNA: TGTGCCAGCAGCTCGGGGACAGGGTTCACAGATACGCAGTATTTT. Its protein is CASSSGTGFTDTQYF.

The rearrangement uses TRBV10-3 and TRBJ1-5, with 8 bases aligning to TRBD1. Germline V gene sequence: CDR1 ENHRY, CDR2 SYGVKD. Trimming removed 6 bases from V and 4 bases from J; junction bases left unmatched: 8. This CDR3 is 15 amino acids long. CDR3 sequence reads: CAISPGQGRNQPQHF. The DNA of the CDR3 is TGTGCCATCAGCCCCGGACAGGGAAGGAATCAGCCCCAGCATTTT.

This chain links TRBV6-6 with TRBJ2-3; D perhaps matches TRBD1 (5 bases). The CDR3 covers 13 residues. Germline-derived CDR1 and CDR2 are MNHNY and SVGAGI (reference sequence). V was clipped by 7 bases and J by 2 bases, with 10 bases between them. Here the CDR3 DNA reads TGTGCCAGCACTCCCAGGGACACAGATACGCAGTATTTT. Translation gives CASTPRDTDTQYF.

Only one count was recorded for this clone. This rearrangement joins TRBV28 to TRBJ2-1; TRBD1 agrees at 8 bases. This CDR3 has 15 amino acids. V was clipped by 4 bases and J by 9 bases; unmatched bases: 11. CDR1 MDHEN and CDR2 SYDVKM come from the germline V gene. CDR3 in amino acids: CASSSAVTGVAEQFF. In nucleotides, the CDR3 is TGTGCCAGCAGTTCCGCCGTGACAGGGGTAGCTGAGCAGTTCTTC.

The chain couples TRBV28 to TRBJ1-5; TRBD1 aligns across 9 bases. After removal of 5 bases from V and 4 bases from J, the junction contained 3 bases not matched to a gene. Germline CDR1 and CDR2: MDHEN and SYDVKM. CDR3 size: 14 residues. The CDR3 loop reads CASSPGQGNQPQHF. DNA of the CDR3: TGTGCCAGCAGTCCCGGACAGGGGAATCAGCCCCAGCATTTT.

This clone was seen just once. The chain combines TRBV5-1 with TRBJ1-1; TRBD1 might be the D (6 bases). This CDR3 has 12 amino acids. Trimming shortened V by 4 bases and J by 8 bases, and 12 bases separated the two germline ends. Germline CDR1 reads SGHRS; CDR2 reads YFSETQ. CDR3 DNA sequence: TGCGCCAGCAGCCAAAGTACAGGGGAAGCTTTCTTT. Residues: CASSQSTGEAFF.

This chain uses TRBV7-2 with TRBJ2-7, with TRBD2 matching over 15 bases. From germline, CDR1 is SGHTA and CDR2 FQGNSA. CDR3 length: 15 amino acids. The V gene end was trimmed by 6 bases and the J gene end by 4 bases; junction bases not matched to a gene: 4. The CDR3 sequence: CASRRTSGRAYEQYF. The DNA of the CDR3 is TGTGCCAGCAGAAGGACTAGCGGGAGGGCTTACGAGCAGTACTTC.

The chain couples TRBV9 to TRBJ2-7, with 7 bases aligning to TRBD2. CDR1 and CDR2 (germline): SGDLS, YYNGEE. The CDR3 is 14 amino acids. The V segment lost 0 bases and the J segment 6 bases; nucleotides outside the gene matches: 6. CDR3 region: CASSVGEGRGEQYF. The CDR3 nucleotides read TGTGCCAGCAGCGTAGGGGAAGGGAGGGGCGAGCAGTACTTC.

This clone was picked up a small number of times. This chain connects TRBV11-3 to TRBJ2-7; a weak D match, TRBD1 (5 bases). The CDR3 spans 12 residues. CDR1 and CDR2 from the germline V gene are SGHNT and YENEEA. Trimming pared 5 bases from V and 2 bases from J, leaving 7 bases between. CDR3: CASSPRAYEQYF. CDR3 nucleotides: TGTGCCAGCAGCCCCAGGGCCTACGAGCAGTACTTC. Filled out from reference TRBV11-3 and TRBJ2-7, the complete variable domain reads EAGVVQSPRYKIIEKKQPVAFWCNPISGHNTLYWYLQNLGQGPELLIRYENEEAVDDSQLPKDRFSAERLKGVDSTLKIQPAELGDSAVYLCASSPRAYEQYFGPGTRLTVT.

The chain couples TRBV9 to TRBJ2-7, with 7 nucleotides matching TRBD2. The CDR3 is 14 residues long. V shed 2 bases, J shed 7 bases, and the junction held 9 bases outside the gene matches. CDR1 and CDR2 from the germline V gene are SGDLS and YYNGEE. The CDR3 loop reads CASSVGLGMGEQYF. The CDR3 DNA sequence: TGTGCCAGCAGCGTCGGACTAGGGATGGGGGAGCAGTACTTC.

The J gene is TRBJ1-1, the V gene TRBV20-1, with D unclear. The V and J ends lost 5 bases and 7 bases respectively, with 11 bases between them. The CDR3 has 11 amino acids. Germline CDR1 and CDR2: DFQATT and SNEGSKA (reference sequence). This chain's CDR3 is CSAVYGSEAFF. Written as DNA, the CDR3 is TGCAGTGCTGTATATGGTAGTGAAGCTTTCTTT.